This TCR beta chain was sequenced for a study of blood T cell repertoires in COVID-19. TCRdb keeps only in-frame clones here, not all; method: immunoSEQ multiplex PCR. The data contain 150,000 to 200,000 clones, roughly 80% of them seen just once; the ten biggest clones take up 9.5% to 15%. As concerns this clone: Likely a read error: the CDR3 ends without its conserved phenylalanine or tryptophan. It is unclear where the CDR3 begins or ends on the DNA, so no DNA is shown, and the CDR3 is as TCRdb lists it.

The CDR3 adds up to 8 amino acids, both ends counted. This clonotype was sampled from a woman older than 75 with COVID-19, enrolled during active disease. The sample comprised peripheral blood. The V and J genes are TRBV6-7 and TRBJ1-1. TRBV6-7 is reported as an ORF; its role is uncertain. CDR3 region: CATLRSLR.